This T cell receptor (beta chain) was retrieved from a study of blood T cell repertoires in COVID-19. Study in general: Acute and convalescent COVID-19 samples came from the United States, Italy and Spain.

This clone was seen just once. Method: immunoSEQ multiplex PCR; TCRdb's copy keeps in-frame clones and lacks some. The sample records around 100,000 clones, roughly 84% being singletons. Sequencing was performed on peripheral blood. This receptor was obtained from a woman over 75 with acute or convalescent COVID-19.

The CDR3 here is CASSQDLSRLNYGYTF. In nucleotides, the CDR3 is TGTGCCAGCAGCCAAGATCTCTCTCGACTGAACTATGGCTACACCTTC. V usage is TRBV3-1 (or the pseudogene TRBV3-2) and J usage is TRBJ1-2; unclear D gene. CDR3 length equals 16 residues. Trimming shortened V by 0 bases and J by 2 bases, and 13 bases separated the two germline ends. Germline CDR1 LGHDT, CDR2 YNNKEL (reference sequence).